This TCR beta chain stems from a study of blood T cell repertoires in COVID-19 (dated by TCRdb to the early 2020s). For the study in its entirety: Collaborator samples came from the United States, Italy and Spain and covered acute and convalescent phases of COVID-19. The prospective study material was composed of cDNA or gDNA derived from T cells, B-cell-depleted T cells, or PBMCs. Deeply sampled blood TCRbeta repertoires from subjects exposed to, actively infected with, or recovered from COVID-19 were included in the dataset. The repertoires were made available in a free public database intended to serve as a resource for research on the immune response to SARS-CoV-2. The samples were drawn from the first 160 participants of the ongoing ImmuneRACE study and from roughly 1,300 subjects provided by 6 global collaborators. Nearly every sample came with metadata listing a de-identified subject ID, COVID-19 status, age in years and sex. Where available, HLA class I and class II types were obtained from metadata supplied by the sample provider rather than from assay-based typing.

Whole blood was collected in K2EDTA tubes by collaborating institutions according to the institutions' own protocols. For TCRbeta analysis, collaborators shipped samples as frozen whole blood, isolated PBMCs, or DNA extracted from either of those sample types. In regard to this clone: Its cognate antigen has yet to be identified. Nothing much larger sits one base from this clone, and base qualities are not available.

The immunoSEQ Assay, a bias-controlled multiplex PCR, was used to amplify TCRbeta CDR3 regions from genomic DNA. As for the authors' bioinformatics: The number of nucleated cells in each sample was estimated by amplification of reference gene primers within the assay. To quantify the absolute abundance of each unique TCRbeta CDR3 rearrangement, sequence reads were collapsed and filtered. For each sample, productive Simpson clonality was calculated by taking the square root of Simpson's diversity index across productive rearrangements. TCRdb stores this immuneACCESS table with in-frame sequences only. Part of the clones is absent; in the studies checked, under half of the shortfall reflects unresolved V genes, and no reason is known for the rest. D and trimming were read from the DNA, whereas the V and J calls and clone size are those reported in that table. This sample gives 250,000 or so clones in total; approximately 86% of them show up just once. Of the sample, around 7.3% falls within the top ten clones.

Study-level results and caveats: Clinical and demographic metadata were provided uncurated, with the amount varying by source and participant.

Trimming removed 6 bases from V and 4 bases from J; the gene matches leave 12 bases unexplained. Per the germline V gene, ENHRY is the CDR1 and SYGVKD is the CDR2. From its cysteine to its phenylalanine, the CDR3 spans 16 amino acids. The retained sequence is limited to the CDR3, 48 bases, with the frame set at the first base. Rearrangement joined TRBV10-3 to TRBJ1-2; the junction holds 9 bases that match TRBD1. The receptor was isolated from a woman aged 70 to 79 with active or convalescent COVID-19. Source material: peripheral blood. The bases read TGTGCCATCAGCTCACCCCGCGACAGGGGGGTCTATGGCTACACCTTC. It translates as CAISSPRDRGVYGYTF.